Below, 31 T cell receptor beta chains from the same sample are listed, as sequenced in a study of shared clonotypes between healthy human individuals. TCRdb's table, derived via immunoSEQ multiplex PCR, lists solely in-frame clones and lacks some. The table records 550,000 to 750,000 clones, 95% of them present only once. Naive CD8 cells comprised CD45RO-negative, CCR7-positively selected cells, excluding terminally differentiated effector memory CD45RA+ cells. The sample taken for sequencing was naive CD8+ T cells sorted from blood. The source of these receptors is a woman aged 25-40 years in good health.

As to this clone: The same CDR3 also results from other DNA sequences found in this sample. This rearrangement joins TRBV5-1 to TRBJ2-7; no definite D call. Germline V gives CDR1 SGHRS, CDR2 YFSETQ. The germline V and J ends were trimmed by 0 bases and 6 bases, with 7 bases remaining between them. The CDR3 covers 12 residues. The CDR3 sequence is CASSLVPGEQYF. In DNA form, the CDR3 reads TGCGCCAGCAGCTTGGTCCCCGGCGAGCAGTACTTC. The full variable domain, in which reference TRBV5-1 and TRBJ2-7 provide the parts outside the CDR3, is KAGVTQTPRYLIKTRGQQVTLSCSPISGHRSVSWYQQTPGQGLQFLFEYFSETQRNKGNFPGRFSGRQFSNSRSEMNVSTLELGDSALYLCASSLVPGEQYFGPGTRLTVT.

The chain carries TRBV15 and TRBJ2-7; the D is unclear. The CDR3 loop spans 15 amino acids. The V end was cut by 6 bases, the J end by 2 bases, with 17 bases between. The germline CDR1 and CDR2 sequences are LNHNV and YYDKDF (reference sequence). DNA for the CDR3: TGTGCCACCAGTCCTCGGGCCCAACAACCCTACGAGCAGTACTTC. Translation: CATSPRAQQPYEQYF.

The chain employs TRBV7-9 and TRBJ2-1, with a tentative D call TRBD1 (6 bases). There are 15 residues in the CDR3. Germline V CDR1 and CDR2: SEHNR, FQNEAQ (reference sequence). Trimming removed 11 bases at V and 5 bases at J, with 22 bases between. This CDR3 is CAGGPQDRQHNEQFF. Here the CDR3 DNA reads TGTGCCGGGGGCCCGCAGGACAGACAACACAATGAGCAGTTCTTC.

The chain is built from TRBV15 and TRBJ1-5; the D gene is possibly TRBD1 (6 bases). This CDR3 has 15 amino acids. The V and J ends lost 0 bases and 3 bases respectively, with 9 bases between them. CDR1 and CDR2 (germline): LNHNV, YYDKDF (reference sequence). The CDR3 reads CATSRDQGNNQPQHF. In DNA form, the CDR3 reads TGTGCCACCAGCAGAGATCAGGGGAACAATCAGCCCCAGCATTTT.

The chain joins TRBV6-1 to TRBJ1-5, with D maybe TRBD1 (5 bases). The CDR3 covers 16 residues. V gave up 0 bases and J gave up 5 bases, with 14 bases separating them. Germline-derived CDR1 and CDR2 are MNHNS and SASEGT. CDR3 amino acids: CASSEAIGGAHQPQHF. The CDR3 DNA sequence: TGTGCCAGCAGTGAAGCAATCGGAGGGGCCCATCAGCCCCAGCATTTT.

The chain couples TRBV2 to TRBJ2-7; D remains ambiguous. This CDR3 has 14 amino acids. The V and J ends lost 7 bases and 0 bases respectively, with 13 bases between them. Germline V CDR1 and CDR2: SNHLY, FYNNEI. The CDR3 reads CASNSGFSSYEQYF. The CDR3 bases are TGTGCCAGCAATTCGGGTTTCTCCTCCTACGAGCAGTACTTC.

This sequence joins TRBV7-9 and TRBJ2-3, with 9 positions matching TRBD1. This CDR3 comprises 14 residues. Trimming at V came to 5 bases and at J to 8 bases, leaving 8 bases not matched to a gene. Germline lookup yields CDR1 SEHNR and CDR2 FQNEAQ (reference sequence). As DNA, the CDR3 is TGTGCCAGCAGCCTGGGACAGGGTCACGCTACGCAGTATTTT. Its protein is CASSLGQGHATQYF.

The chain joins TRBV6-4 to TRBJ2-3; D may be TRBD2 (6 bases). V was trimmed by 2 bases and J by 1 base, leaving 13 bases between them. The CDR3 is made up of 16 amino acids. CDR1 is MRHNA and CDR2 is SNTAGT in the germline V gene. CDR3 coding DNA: TGTGCCAGCAGTGACACGAAGGCTAGCGGCACAGATACGCAGTATTTT. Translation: CASSDTKASGTDTQYF.

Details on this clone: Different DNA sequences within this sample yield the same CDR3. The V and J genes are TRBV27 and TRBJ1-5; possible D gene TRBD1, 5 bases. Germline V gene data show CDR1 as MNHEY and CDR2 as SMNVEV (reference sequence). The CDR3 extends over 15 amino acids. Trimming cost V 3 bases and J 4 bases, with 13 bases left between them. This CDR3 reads CASSFGTGGNQPQHF. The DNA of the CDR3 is TGTGCCAGCAGTTTCGGGACTGGAGGGAATCAGCCCCAGCATTTT.

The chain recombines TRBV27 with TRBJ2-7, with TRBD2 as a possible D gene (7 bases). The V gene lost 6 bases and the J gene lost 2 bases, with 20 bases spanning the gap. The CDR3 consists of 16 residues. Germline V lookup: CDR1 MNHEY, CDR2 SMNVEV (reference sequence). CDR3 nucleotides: TGTGCCAGCAGCCTAGGGGGGGAGTTTGTAGCCTACGAGCAGTACTTC. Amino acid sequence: CASSLGGEFVAYEQYF.

The CDR3 loop is CASSFAHGQTKRYYGYTF. For the CDR3, the DNA is TGTGCCAGCAGTTTTGCCCATGGGCAGACGAAGAGGTACTATGGCTACACCTTC. The chain has TRBV28 and TRBJ1-2; D uncertain. V lost 3 bases and J lost 3, with 23 bases in between. Germline CDR1 reads MDHEN; CDR2 reads SYDVKM. This CDR3 has 18 residues.

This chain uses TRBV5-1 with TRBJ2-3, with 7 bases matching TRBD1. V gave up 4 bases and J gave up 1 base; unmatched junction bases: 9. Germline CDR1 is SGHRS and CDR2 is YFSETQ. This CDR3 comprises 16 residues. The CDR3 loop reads CASSQDRDKGTDTQYF. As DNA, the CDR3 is TGCGCCAGCAGCCAAGACAGGGATAAGGGCACAGATACGCAGTATTTT. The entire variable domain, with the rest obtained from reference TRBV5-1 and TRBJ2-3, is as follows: KAGVTQTPRYLIKTRGQQVTLSCSPISGHRSVSWYQQTPGQGLQFLFEYFSETQRNKGNFPGRFSGRQFSNSRSEMNVSTLELGDSALYLCASSQDRDKGTDTQYFGPGTRLTVL.

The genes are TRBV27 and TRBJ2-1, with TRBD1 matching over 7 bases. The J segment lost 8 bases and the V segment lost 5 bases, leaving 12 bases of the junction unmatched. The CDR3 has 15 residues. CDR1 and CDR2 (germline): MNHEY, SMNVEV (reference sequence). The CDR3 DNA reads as TGTGCCAGCAGTCCGAGGGACAGACCTTCGGATGAGCAGTTCTTC. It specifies CASSPRDRPSDEQFF.

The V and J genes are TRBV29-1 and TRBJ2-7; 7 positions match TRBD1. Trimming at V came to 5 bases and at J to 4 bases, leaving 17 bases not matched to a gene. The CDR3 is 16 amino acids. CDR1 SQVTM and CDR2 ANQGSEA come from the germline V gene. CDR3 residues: CSVLTTRPDREYEQYF. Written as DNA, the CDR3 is TGCAGCGTTTTGACGACCCGGCCCGACAGGGAATACGAGCAGTACTTC.

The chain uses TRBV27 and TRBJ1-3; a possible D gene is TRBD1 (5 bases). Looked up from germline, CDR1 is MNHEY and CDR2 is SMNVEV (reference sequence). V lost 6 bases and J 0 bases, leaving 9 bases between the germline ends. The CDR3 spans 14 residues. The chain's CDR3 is CASRLTASGNTIYF. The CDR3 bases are TGTGCCAGCAGACTGACAGCCTCTGGAAACACCATATATTTT.

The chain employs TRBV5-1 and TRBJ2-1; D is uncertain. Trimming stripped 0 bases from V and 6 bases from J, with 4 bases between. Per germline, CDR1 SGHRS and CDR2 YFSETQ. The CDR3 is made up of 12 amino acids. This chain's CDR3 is CASSLGINEQFF. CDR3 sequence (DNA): TGCGCCAGCAGCTTGGGCATCAATGAGCAGTTCTTC.

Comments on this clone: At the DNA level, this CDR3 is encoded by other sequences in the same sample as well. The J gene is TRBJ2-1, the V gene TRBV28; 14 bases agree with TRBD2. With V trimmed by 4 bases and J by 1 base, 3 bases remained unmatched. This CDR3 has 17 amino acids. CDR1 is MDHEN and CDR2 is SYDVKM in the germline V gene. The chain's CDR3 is CASSSGLAGVSYNEQFF. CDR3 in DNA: TGTGCCAGCAGTTCGGGACTAGCGGGAGTATCCTACAATGAGCAGTTCTTC.

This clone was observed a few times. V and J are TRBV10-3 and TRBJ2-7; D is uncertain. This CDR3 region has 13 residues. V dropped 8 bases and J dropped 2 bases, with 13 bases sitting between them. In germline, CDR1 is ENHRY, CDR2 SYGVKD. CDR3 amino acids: CAISIGSPYEQYF. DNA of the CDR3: TGTGCCATCTCGATCGGGTCTCCCTACGAGCAGTACTTC.

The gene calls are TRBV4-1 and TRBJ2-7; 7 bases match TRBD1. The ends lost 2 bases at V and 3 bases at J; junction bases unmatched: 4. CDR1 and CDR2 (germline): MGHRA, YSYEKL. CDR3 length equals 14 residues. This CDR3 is CASSQKTGSYEQYF. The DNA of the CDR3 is TGCGCCAGCAGCCAAAAGACAGGGAGCTACGAGCAGTACTTC.

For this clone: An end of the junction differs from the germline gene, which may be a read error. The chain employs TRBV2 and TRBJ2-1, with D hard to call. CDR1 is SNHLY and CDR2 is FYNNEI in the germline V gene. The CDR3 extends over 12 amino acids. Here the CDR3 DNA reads TGTGCCAGCAGTGAAGCTGGTCCCCACTTGGTCTTC. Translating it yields CASSEAGPHLVF.

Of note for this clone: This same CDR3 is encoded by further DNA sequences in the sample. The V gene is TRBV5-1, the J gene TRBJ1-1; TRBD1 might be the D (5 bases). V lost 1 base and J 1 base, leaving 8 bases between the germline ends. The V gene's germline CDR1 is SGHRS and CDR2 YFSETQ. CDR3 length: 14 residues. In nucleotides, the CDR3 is TGCGCCAGCAGCTTGTATAGGGGGAACACTGAAGCTTTCTTT. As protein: CASSLYRGNTEAFF.

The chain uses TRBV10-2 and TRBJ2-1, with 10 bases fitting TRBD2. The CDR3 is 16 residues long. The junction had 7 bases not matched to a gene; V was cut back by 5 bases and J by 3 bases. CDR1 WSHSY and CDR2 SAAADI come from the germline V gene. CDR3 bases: TGCGCCAGCAGTCTACTAGCGGGGACCTACTACAATGAGCAGTTCTTC. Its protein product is CASSLLAGTYYNEQFF.

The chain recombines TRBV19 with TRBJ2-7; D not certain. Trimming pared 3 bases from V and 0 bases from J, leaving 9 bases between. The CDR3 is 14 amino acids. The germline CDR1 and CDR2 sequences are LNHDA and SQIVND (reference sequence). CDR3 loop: CASSMQAGSYEQYF. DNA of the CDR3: TGTGCCAGTAGTATGCAGGCTGGCTCCTACGAGCAGTACTTC.

CDR3 sequence: CASSEGVGVDYGYTF. The CDR3 DNA reads as TGTGCCAGCAGTGAAGGTGTAGGGGTCGACTATGGCTACACCTTC. The V gene is TRBV6-1, the J gene TRBJ1-2; D possibly corresponds to TRBD1 (5 bases). Germline CDR1 MNHNS, CDR2 SASEGT. This CDR3 is 15 amino acids long. V lost 1 base to trimming and J lost 3 bases, with 12 bases between them.

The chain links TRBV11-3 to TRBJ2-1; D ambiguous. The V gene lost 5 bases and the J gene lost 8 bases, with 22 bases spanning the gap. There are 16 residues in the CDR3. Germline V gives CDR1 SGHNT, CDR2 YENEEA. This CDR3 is CASSPGSSPTLDEQFF. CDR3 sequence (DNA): TGTGCCAGCAGCCCCGGTAGTAGCCCGACGCTGGATGAGCAGTTCTTC. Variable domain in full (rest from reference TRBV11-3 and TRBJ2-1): EAGVVQSPRYKIIEKKQPVAFWCNPISGHNTLYWYLQNLGQGPELLIRYENEEAVDDSQLPKDRFSAERLKGVDSTLKIQPAELGDSAVYLCASSPGSSPTLDEQFFGPGTRLTVL.

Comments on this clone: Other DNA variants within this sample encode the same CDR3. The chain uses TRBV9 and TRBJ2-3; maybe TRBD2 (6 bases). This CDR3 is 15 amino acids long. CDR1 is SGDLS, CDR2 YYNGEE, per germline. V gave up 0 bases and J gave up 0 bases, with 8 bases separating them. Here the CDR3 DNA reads TGTGCCAGCAGCGTAGTGAGCGGGAGCACAGATACGCAGTATTTT. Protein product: CASSVVSGSTDTQYF. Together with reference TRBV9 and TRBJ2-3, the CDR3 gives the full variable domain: DSGVTQTPKHLITATGQRVTLRCSPRSGDLSVYWYQQSLDQGLQFLIQYYNGEERAKGNILERFSAQQFPDLHSELNLSSLELGDSALYFCASSVVSGSTDTQYFGPGTRLTVL.

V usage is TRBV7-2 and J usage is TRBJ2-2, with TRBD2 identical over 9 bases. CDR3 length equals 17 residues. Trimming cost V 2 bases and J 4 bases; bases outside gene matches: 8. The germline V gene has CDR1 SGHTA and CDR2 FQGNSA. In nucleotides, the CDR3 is TGTGCCAGCAGCTTATCCGTAGCGGGAGAAGGCACCGGGGAGCTGTTTTTT. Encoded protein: CASSLSVAGEGTGELFF.

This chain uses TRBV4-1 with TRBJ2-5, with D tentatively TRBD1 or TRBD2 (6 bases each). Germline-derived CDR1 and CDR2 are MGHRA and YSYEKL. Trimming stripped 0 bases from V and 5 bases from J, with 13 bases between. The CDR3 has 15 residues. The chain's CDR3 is CASSQDNGGGETQYF. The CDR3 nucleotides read TGCGCCAGCAGCCAAGATAACGGAGGGGGGGAGACCCAGTACTTC.

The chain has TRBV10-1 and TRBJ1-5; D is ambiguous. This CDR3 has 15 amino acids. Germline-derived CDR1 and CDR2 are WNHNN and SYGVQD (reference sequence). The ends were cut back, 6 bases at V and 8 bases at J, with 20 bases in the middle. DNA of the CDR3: TGCGCCAGCAGCTACAGAACCATCGGCCTGGAGCCCCAGCATTTT. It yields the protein CASSYRTIGLEPQHF.

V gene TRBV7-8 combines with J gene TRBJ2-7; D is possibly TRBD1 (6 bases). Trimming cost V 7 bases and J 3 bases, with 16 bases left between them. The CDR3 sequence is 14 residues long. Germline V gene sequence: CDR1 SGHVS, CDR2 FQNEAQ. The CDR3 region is CASTRDTGHYEQYF. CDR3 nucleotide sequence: TGTGCCAGCACCCGGGACACGGGGCACTACGAGCAGTACTTC.

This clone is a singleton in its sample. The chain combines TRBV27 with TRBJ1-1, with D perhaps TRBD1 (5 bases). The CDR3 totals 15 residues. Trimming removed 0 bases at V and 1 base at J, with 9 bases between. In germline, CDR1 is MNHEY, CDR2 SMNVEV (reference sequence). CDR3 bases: TGTGCCAGCAGTTTATCTTTCACAGGGAACACTGAAGCTTTCTTT. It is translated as CASSLSFTGNTEAFF.